The T cell receptor (beta chain) described here comes from a study of cytomegalovirus exposure and HLA in healthy donors. In the PCR, 60 Vbeta and 13 Jbeta primers were used. Method: immunoSEQ multiplex PCR; TCRdb's copy keeps in-frame clones and lacks some. Of about 190,000 clones listed, about 81% are singletons. V was cut by 0 bases and J by 1 base, with 9 bases left in between. The CDR3 is 15 amino acids. Germline V gene data show CDR1 as SGHRS and CDR2 as YFSETQ. The chain employs TRBV5-1 and TRBJ2-3, with D maybe TRBD2 (5 bases). The TCR sequence derives from a man aged 25-45 years in good health and CMV-seropositive. The sample was PBMCs. The CDR3 here is CASSLEVGGTDTQYF. CDR3 DNA sequence: TGCGCCAGCAGCTTGGAGGTCGGGGGCACAGATACGCAGTATTTT.